This entry is about one TCR beta chain. Antigen unknown. The data originate from a study of PD-1 blockade in mismatch repair-deficient tumors. Study-wide context: Patients had 12 mismatch repair-deficient cancer types, all previously treated and progressing.

Study findings and constraints: After pembrolizumab, tumor-resident clones rose rapidly, then generally contracted before radiologic responses.

PCR or immunohistochemistry showed mismatch repair deficiency in every enrolled patient. The V end lost 4 bases, the J end lost 3 bases, and 12 bases lay between the germline ends. The CDR3 totals 15 residues. The germline V gene encodes CDR1 SGHVS and CDR2 FNYEAQ. Here immunoSEQ multiplex PCR was the method, and the copy in TCRdb shows in-frame clones only, minus some. The data hold tens of thousands of clones, with roughly four fifths observed a single time. The rearrangement uses TRBV7-6 and TRBJ2-2; D is undetermined. The TCR sequence derives from an adult with mismatch repair-deficient cancer. Here the sequenced sample was peripheral blood, taken 2 weeks after starting pembrolizumab. CDR3 sequence reads: CASSSSPQYTGELFF. CDR3 nucleotide sequence: TGTGCCAGCAGCTCCTCCCCCCAGTACACCGGGGAGCTGTTTTTT.